The present T cell receptor beta chain was sequenced within a study of blood T cell repertoires in COVID-19. Study-level background: Acute and convalescent COVID-19 specimens originated in the United States, Italy and Spain.

Ages ranged from roughly 18 to 95 years, with residence in around 24 US areas. Each participant's cohort was designated according to participant-reported clinical history. Clones were read by immunoSEQ multiplex PCR, and TCRdb kept only the in-frame ones, dropping some. The repertoire includes some 270,000 clones, over 70% of them detected once, and over 2.5% sits in the top ten. The TCR comes from a middle-aged woman who had been exposed to COVID-19. Sequenced material: PBMCs or T cells enriched from blood (not recorded which).

The CDR3 bases are TGTGCCAGCAGCTTACCTCAGAAGAACACTGAAGCTTTCTTT. This gives the protein CASSLPQKNTEAFF. The J gene is TRBJ1-1, the V gene TRBV11-2; no firm D call. This CDR3 has 14 residues. CDR1 and CDR2 (germline): SGHAT, FQNNGV. Trimming left V 2 bases short and J 1 base short, with 8 bases between.